This TCR beta chain was recorded in a study of metastatic and nonmetastatic thyroid tumors. About the study: A comparison of repertoires was made across blood and tumor or nodule tissue from malignant and benign thyroid patients.

TCRdb used MiXCR to call clones anew from the PCR reads. The profile shows about 23,000 clones, around 20% of them singletons. Each patient went into thyroid surgery without having received any treatment. Germline CDR1 LNHNV, CDR2 YYDKDF (reference sequence). The CDR3 spans 17 residues. V was clipped by 0 bases and J by 8 bases, with 19 bases between them. This clone was observed at least ten times. Specimen: blood. V and J are TRBV15 and TRBJ1-4, with a weak D call TRBD1 (5 bases). The TCR comes from a female donor with papillary thyroid cancer or a benign thyroid nodule (not recorded which). Some clones in this sample may be carry-over from other donors' samples. CDR3 in amino acids: CATSRDRWGIGNEKLFF. DNA of the CDR3: TGTGCCACCAGCAGAGATCGATGGGGGATAGGTAACGAAAAACTGTTTTTT.